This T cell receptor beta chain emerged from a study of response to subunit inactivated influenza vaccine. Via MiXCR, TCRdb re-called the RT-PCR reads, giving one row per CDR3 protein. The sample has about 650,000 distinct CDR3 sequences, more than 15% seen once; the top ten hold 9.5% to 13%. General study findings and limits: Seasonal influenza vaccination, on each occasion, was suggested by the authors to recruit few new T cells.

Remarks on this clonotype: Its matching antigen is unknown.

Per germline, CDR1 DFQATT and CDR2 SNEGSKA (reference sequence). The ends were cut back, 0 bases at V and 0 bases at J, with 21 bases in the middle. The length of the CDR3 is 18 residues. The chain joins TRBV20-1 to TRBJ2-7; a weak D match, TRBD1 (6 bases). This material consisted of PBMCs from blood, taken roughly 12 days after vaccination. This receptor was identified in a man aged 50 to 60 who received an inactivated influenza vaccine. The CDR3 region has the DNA TGCAGTGCTAGAGATCTAGAGGGGGTCCTACATAGCTCCTACGAGCAGTACTTC. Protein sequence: CSARDLEGVLHSSYEQYF.